This entry is about one TCR beta chain. The data stem from a study of shared clonotypes between healthy human individuals. The CDR3 sequence is 17 residues long. The J segment lost 1 base and the V segment lost 4 bases, leaving 10 bases of the junction unmatched. Germline V lookup: CDR1 SGDLS, CDR2 YYNGEE. Libraries were prepared by immunoSEQ multiplex PCR; TCRdb keeps only in-frame clonotypes and omits some of them. The data hold some 2,500,000 clones, with approximately 90% observed a single time. The sample taken for sequencing was naive CD4+ T cells from PBMCs. Subset denoted: CD45RA+ positively selected. The clonotype was recovered from a man aged 18 to 29 in good health. Some clones in this sample may be carry-over from other donors' samples. The chain is built from TRBV9 and TRBJ2-3; the match to TRBD2 covers 9 bases. The CDR3 here is CASSLQGRLAGTDTQYF. For the CDR3, the DNA is TGTGCCAGCAGCCTCCAAGGGAGACTAGCGGGCACAGATACGCAGTATTTT.